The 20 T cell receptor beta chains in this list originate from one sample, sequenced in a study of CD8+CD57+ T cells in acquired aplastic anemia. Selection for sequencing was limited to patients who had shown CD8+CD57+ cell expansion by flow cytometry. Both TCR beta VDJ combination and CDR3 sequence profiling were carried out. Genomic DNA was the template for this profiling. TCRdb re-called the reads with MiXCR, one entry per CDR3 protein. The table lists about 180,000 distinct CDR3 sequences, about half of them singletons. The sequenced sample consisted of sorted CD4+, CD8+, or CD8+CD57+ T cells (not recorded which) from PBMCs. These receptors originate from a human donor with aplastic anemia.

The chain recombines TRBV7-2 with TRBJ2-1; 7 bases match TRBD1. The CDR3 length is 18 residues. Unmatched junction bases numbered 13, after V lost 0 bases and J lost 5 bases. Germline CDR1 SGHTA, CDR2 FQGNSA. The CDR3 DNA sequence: TGTGCCAGCAGCTTAGCCCTTGTAGGGGGCCGGCTTAACAATGAGCAGTTCTTC. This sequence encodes CASSLALVGGRLNNEQFF.

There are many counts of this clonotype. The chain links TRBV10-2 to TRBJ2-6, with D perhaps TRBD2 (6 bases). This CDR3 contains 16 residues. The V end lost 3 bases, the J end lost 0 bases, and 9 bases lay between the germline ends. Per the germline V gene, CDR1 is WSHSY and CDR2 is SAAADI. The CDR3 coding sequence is TGCGCCAGCAGTGACGTCGGGGGCTCTGGGGCCAACGTCCTGACTTTC. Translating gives CASSDVGGSGANVLTF.

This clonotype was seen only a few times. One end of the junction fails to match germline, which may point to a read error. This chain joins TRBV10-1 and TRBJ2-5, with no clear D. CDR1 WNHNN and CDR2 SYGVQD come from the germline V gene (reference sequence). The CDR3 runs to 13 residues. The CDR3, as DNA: TGTGCCAGCAGTGAGTCGGGCCAAGAGACCCAGTACTTC. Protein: CASSESGQETQYF.

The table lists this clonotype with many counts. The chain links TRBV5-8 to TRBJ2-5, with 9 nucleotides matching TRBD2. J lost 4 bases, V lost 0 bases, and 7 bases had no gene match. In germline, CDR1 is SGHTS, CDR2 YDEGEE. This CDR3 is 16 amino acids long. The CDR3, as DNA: TGTGCCAGCAGCTTGGGTAGCGGGGGTAGGATAGAGACCCAGTACTTC. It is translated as CASSLGSGGRIETQYF. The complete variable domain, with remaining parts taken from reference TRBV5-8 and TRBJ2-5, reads EAGVTQSPTHLIKTRGQQATLRCSPISGHTSVYWYQQALGLGLQFLLWYDEGEERNRGNFPPRFSGRQFPNYSSELNVNALELEDSALYLCASSLGSGGRIETQYFGPGTRLLVL.

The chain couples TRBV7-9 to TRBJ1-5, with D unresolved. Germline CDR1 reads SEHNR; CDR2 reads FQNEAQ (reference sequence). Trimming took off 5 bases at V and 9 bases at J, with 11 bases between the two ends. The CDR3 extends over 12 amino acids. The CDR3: CASSPQTAPQHF. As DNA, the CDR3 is TGTGCCAGCAGCCCGCAGACCGCGCCCCAGCATTTT.

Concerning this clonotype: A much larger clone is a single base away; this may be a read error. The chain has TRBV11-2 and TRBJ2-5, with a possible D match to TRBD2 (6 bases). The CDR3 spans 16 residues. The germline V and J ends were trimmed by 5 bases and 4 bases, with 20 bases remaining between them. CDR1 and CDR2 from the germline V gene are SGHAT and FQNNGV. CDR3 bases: TGTGCCAGCAGCACTCCCGTGGCGGGGATCCGAGAGACCCAGTACTTC. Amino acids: CASSTPVAGIRETQYF.

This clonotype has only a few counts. The CDR3 sequence: CASSPDTYQPQHF. The CDR3 DNA sequence: TGTGCCAGCTCACCAGACACTTATCAGCCCCAGCATTTT. This sequence joins TRBV18 and TRBJ1-5; D remains ambiguous. V lost 2 bases to trimming and J lost 5 bases, with 7 bases between them. CDR1 is KGHSH, CDR2 LQKENI, per germline. CDR3 length: 13 residues.

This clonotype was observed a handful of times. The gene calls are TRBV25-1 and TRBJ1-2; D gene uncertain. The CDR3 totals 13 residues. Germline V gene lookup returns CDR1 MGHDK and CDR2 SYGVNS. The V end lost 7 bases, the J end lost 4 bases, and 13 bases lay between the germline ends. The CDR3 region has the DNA TGTGCCAGCAAGGATCACGGCGGCTATGGCTACACCTTC. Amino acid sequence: CASKDHGGYGYTF.

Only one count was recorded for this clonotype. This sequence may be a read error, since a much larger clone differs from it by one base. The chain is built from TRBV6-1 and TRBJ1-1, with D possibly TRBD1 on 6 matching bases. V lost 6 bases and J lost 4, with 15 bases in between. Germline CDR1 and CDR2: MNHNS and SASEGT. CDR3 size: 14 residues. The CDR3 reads CASSDGQRTTEAFF. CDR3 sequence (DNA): TGTGCCAGCAGCGACGGACAGCGTACCACTGAAGCTTTCTTT.

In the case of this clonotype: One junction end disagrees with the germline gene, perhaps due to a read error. This CDR3 is CASRGQGAGF. The CDR3 DNA follows: TGTGCCAGTAGGGGACAGGGGGCCGGTTTT. The chain combines TRBV19 with TRBJ1-1; 12 nucleotides align to TRBD1. Germline CDR1 is LNHDA and CDR2 is SQIVND (reference sequence). This CDR3 has 10 residues.

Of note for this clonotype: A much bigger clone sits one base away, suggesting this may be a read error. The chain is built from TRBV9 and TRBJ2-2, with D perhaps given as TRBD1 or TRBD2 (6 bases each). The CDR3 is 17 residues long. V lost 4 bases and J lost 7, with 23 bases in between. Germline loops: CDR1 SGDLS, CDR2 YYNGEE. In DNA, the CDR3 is TGTGCCAGCAGCTTAATGGCGGGGACACCGCCAATCGGGGAGCTGTTTTTT. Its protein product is CASSLMAGTPPIGELFF.

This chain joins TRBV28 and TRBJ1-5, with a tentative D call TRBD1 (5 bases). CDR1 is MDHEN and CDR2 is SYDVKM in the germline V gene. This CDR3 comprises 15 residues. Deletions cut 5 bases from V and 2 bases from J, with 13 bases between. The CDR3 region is CASSPQGRRNQPQHF. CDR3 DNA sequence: TGTGCCAGCAGTCCCCAGGGAAGACGCAATCAGCCCCAGCATTTT.

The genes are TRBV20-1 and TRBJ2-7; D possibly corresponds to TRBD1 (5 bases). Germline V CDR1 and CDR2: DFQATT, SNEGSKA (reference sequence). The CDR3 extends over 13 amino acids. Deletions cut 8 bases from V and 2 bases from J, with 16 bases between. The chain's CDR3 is CSFFPDSAYEQYF. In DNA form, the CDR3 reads TGCAGTTTTTTCCCCGACAGCGCCTACGAGCAGTACTTC.

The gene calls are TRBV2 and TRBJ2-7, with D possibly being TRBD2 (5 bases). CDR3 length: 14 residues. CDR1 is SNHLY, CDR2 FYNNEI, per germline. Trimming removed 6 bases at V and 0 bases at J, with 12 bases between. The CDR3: CASRWTFLSYEQYF. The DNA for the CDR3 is TGTGCCAGCAGATGGACTTTCCTCTCCTACGAGCAGTACTTC.

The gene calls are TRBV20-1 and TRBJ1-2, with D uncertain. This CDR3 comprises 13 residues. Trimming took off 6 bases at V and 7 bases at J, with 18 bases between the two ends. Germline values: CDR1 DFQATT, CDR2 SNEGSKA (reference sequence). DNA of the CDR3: TGCAGTGCCCCCGGAACAGAATTCGGTGGCTACACCTTC. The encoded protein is CSAPGTEFGGYTF.

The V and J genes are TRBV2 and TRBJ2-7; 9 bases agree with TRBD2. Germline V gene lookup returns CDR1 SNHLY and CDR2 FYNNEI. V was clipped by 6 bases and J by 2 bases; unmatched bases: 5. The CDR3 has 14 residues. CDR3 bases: TGTGCCAGCAGCACCGGGACTAGCCCCTACGAGCAGTACTTC. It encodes CASSTGTSPYEQYF.

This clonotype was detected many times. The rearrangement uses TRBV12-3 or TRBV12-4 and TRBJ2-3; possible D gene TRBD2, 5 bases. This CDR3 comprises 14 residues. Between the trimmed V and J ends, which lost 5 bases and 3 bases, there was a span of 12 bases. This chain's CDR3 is CASSNGRGTDTQYF. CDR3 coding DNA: TGTGCCAGCAGTAACGGACGCGGGACAGATACGCAGTATTTT.

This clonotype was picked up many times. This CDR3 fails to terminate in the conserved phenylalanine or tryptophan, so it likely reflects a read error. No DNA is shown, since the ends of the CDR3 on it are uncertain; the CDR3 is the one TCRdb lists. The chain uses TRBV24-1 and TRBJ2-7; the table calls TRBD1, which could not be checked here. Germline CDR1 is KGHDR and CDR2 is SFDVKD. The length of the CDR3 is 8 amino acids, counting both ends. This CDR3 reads CATSDPGT.

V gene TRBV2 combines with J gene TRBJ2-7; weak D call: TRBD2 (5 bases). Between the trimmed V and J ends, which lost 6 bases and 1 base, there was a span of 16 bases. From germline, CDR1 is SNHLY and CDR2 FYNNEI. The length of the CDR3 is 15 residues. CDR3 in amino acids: CASREGRQASYEQYF. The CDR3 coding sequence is TGTGCCAGCAGAGAGGGCAGACAAGCGTCCTACGAGCAGTACTTC.

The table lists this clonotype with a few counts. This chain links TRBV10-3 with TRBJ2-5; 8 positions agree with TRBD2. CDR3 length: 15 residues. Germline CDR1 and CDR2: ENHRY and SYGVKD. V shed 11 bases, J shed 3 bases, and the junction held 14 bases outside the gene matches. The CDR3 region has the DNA TGTGCCGCCAGGGGCGCCGGGGGGGGGGAAGAGACCCAGTACTTC. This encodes CAARGAGGGEETQYF.